A single sample gave rise to the 24 T cell receptor beta chains below, sequenced in a study of CXCR3-negative and CXCR3-positive naive CD8 T cells. General study results and limits: TRB CDR3 hydrophobicity was greater in CXCR3-positive naive cells than in CXCR3-negative naive cells.

No cognate antigen is known for these TCRs. The TRB cDNA libraries were prepared by 5' RACE with UMI labels. TCRdb derives one entry per CDR3 protein from the 5' RACE reads, leaving out DNA. The sample features about 150,000 distinct CDR3 sequences, with less than 0.55% in its top ten. Sequenced input: naive CXCR3+ CD8+ T cells from blood. Subset here: CD45RO-CCR7+CD27+CD95- naive CD8+ T cells expressing CXCR3 (TNR3+). These receptors all stem from a human donor in good health. Some clones in this sample may be carry-over from other donors' samples.

The chain's CDR3 is CASSLGLGNQPQHF. V usage is TRBV7-9 and J usage is TRBJ1-5. Germline assignment: CDR1 SEHNR and CDR2 FQNEAQ (reference sequence). The length of the CDR3 is 14 residues.

This chain links TRBV24-1 with TRBJ2-2; the TRBD2 assignment by TCRdb is unverifiable without DNA. The CDR3 loop spans 17 amino acids. The V gene's germline CDR1 is KGHDR and CDR2 SFDVKD. The CDR3 protein is CATSDHSGGPYTGELFF.

V gene TRBV12-3 or TRBV12-4 combines with J gene TRBJ2-3. This CDR3 has 14 residues. The chain's CDR3 is CASSFTGPADTQYF.

The CDR3 sequence: CASSEGTAYQETQYF. The chain couples TRBV9 to TRBJ2-5; the TCRdb call, TRBD1, lacks DNA for checking. This CDR3 is built from 15 residues. CDR1 SGDLS and CDR2 YYNGEE come from the germline V gene.

This rearrangement joins TRBV6-5 to TRBJ1-4. The germline gives CDR1 MNHEY, CDR2 SVGAGI. CDR3 length: 14 amino acids. The CDR3: CASSYEYPNEKLFF.

The chain links TRBV29-1 to TRBJ1-2; TCRdb's D call of TRBD1 is untestable without DNA. Germline V CDR1 and CDR2: SQVTM, ANQGSEA. CDR3 length equals 14 residues. The CDR3 sequence: CSVEGDIMNYGYTF. Combining the CDR3 with reference TRBV29-1 and TRBJ1-2 gives the whole variable domain SAVISQKPSRDICQRGTSLTIQCQVDSQVTMMFWYRQQPGQSLTLIATANQGSEATYESGFVIDKFPISRPNLTFSTLTVSNMSPEDSSIYLCSVEGDIMNYGYTFGSGTRLTVV.

This chain links TRBV28 with TRBJ1-6. CDR1 and CDR2 from the germline V gene are MDHEN and SYDVKM. This CDR3 region has 15 residues. CDR3 amino acids: CASSLLPAYNSPLHF.

The rearrangement links TRBV6-2 or TRBV6-3 to TRBJ2-7. Germline CDR1 reads MNHEY; CDR2 reads SVGEGT. This CDR3 is built from 13 residues. CDR3 in amino acids: CASSSGFSYEQYF.

J is TRBJ2-2 and V is TRBV4-1; TCRdb gives TRBD2 as the D gene, but with no DNA this cannot be confirmed. The CDR3 extends over 14 amino acids. CDR1 and CDR2 (germline): MGHRA, YSYEKL. CDR3 amino acids: CASSHPREAGELFF.

This rearrangement joins TRBV7-6 to TRBJ2-5; with no DNA, the TCRdb D assignment of TRBD2 cannot be verified. This CDR3 contains 16 residues. Germline V gene sequence: CDR1 SGHVS, CDR2 FNYEAQ. The CDR3 here is CASSRPSGRRQETQYF.

V gene TRBV2 combines with J gene TRBJ1-1. Germline V gene data show CDR1 as SNHLY and CDR2 as FYNNEI. This CDR3 comprises 15 residues. CDR3 loop: CASSEVGYETTEAFF.

The chain couples TRBV9 to TRBJ2-1; TCRdb selects TRBD2, and the lack of DNA leaves this call unchecked. CDR1 and CDR2 from the germline V gene are SGDLS and YYNGEE. The CDR3 contains 15 residues. The chain's CDR3 is CASSVDSTSSDEQFF.

The chain has TRBV28 and TRBJ2-7; the D call from TCRdb, TRBD2, cannot be confirmed without DNA. The CDR3 length is 16 residues. CDR1 and CDR2 from the germline V gene are MDHEN and SYDVKM. CDR3 sequence reads: CASSPRRAKGIYEQYF.

The J gene is TRBJ2-7, the V gene TRBV5-6; TCRdb gives TRBD2 as the D gene, but with no DNA this cannot be confirmed. CDR1 SGHDT and CDR2 YYEEEE come from the germline V gene. This CDR3 spans 14 amino acids. The CDR3: CASSDSGSVSEQYF.

The chain couples TRBV7-9 to TRBJ2-6. This CDR3 has 14 amino acids. Germline V gene sequence: CDR1 SEHNR, CDR2 FQNEAQ (reference sequence). CDR3 amino acids: CASSPITGANVLTF.

The chain has TRBV20-1 and TRBJ2-1; TCRdb picks TRBD2, but there is no DNA to check that call. The CDR3 covers 15 residues. CDR1 is DFQATT and CDR2 is SNEGSKA in the germline V gene (reference sequence). This CDR3 reads CSATSLAGDYNEQFF.

The gene calls are TRBV7-3 and TRBJ2-1; without DNA, the TCRdb call of TRBD2 cannot be checked. The length of the CDR3 is 15 residues. Looked up from germline, CDR1 is SGHTA and CDR2 is FQGTGA. CDR3 protein: CASSLTLEVENEQFF.

This chain uses TRBV27 with TRBJ1-5. This CDR3 region has 13 residues. Germline assignment: CDR1 MNHEY and CDR2 SMNVEV (reference sequence). The chain's CDR3 is CASTGRLGQPQHF.

The V and J genes are TRBV7-8 and TRBJ2-7; TCRdb proposes TRBD1, but this gene call is untestable without DNA. This CDR3 contains 15 residues. CDR1 is SGHVS, CDR2 FQNEAQ, per germline. CDR3 region: CASSSRQGRVLEQYF. Based on the CDR3 plus reference TRBV7-8 and TRBJ2-7, the full variable domain is GAGVSQSPRYKVAKRGQDVALRCDPISGHVSLFWYQQALGQGPEFLTYFQNEAQLDKSGLPSDRFFAERPEGSVSTLKIQRTQQEDSAVYLCASSSRQGRVLEQYFGPGTRLTVT.

This chain joins TRBV29-1 and TRBJ2-1; TCRdb returns TRBD1, unconfirmable since there is no DNA. Germline CDR1 reads SQVTM; CDR2 reads ANQGSEA. The CDR3 has 14 amino acids. The CDR3 loop is CSVSPDRKNNEQFF.

The CDR3 sequence is CASSQEYTTGELFF. The gene calls are TRBV4-1 and TRBJ2-2. This CDR3 is built from 14 residues. Germline values: CDR1 MGHRA, CDR2 YSYEKL.

V gene TRBV29-1 combines with J gene TRBJ2-5; no DNA is available, so the TRBD2 call from TCRdb remains unchecked. The CDR3 is 12 residues long. In germline, CDR1 is SQVTM, CDR2 ANQGSEA. CDR3 loop: CSGENRSETQYF.

The chain links TRBV28 to TRBJ2-2; as DNA is missing, the TRBD1 call by TCRdb cannot be tested. Germline V gene sequence: CDR1 MDHEN, CDR2 SYDVKM. The CDR3 has 20 amino acids. The chain's CDR3 is CASSLIHTPRQGEDTGELFF.

The chain couples TRBV24-1 to TRBJ2-1; the TCRdb D gene call, TRBD1, has no DNA to confirm it. The CDR3 runs 16 residues. The germline V gene encodes CDR1 KGHDR and CDR2 SFDVKD. The CDR3 protein is CATSDPPRTGYNEQFF.